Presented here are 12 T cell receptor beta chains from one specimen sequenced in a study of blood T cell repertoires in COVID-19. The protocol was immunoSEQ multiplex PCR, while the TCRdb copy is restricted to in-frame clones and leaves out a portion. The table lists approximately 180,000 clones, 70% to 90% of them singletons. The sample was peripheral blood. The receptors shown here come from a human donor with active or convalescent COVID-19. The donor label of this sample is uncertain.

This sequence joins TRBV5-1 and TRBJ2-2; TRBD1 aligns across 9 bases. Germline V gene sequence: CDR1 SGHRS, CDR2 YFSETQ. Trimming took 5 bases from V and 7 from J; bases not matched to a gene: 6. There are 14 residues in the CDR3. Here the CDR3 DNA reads TGCGCCAGCAGTCCAACAGGGGGCCTCGGGGAGCTGTTTTTT. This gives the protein CASSPTGGLGELFF.

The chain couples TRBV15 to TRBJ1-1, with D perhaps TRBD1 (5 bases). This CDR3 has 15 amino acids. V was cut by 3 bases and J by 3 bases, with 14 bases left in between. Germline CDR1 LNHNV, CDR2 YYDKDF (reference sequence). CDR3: CATSSPGGKDTEAFF. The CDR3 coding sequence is TGTGCCACCAGCAGCCCGGGGGGGAAGGACACTGAAGCTTTCTTT.

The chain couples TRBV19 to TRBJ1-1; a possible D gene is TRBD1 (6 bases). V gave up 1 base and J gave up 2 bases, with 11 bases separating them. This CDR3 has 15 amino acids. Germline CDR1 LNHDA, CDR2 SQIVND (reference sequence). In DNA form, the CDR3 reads TGTGCCAGTAGTATAGGGGGGCGCCGTAACACTGAAGCTTTCTTT. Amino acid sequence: CASSIGGRRNTEAFF. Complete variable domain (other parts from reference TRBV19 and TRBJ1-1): DGGITQSPKYLFRKEGQNVTLSCEQNLNHDAMYWYRQDPGQGLRLIYYSQIVNDFQKGDIAEGYSVSREKKESFPLTVTSAQKNPTAFYLCASSIGGRRNTEAFFGQGTRLTVV.

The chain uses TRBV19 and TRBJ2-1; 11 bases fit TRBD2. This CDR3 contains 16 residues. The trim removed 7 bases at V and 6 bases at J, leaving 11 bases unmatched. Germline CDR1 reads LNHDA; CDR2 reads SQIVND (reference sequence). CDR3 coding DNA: TGTGCCAGTACCCGATTGGGGACTAGCGGTTCCAATGAGCAGTTCTTC. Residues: CASTRLGTSGSNEQFF. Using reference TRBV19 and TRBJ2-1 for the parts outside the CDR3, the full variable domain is DGGITQSPKYLFRKEGQNVTLSCEQNLNHDAMYWYRQDPGQGLRLIYYSQIVNDFQKGDIAEGYSVSREKKESFPLTVTSAQKNPTAFYLCASTRLGTSGSNEQFFGPGTRLTVL.

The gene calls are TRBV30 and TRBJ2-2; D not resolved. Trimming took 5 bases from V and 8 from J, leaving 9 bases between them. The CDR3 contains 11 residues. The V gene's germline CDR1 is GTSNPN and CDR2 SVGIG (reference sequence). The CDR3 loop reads CAWAPTGELFF. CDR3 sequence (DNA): TGTGCCTGGGCCCCGACTGGGGAGCTGTTTTTT.

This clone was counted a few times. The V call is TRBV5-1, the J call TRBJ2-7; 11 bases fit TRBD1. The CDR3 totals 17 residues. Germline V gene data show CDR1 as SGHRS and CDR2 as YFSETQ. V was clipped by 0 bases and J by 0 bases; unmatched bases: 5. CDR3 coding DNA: TGCGCCAGCAGCTTGGGAGGACAGGGGGCGAGCTCCTACGAGCAGTACTTC. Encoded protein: CASSLGGQGASSYEQYF.

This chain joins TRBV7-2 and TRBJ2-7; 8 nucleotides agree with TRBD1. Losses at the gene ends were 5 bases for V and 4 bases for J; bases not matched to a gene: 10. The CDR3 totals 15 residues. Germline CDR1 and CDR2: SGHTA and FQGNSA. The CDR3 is CASSPLGQGPYEQYF. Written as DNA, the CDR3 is TGTGCCAGCAGCCCTCTCGGACAGGGACCGTACGAGCAGTACTTC.

Here the CDR3 DNA reads TGTGCCAGCAGTCCGGACAGGGACAATGAGCAGTTCTTC. It encodes CASSPDRDNEQFF. The chain couples TRBV6-5 to TRBJ2-1; 8 bases match TRBD1. This CDR3 has 13 amino acids. The germline V gene encodes CDR1 MNHEY and CDR2 SVGAGI. The V segment lost 5 bases and the J segment 5 bases; nucleotides outside the gene matches: 2.

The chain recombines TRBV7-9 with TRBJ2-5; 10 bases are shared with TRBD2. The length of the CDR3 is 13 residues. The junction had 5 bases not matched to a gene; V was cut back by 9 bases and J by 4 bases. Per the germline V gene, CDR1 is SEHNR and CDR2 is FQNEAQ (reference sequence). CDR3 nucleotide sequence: TGTGCCAGTTCAACTAGCGGGACAGAGACCCAGTACTTC. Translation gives CASSTSGTETQYF. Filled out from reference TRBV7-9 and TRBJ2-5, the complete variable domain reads DTGVSQNPRHKITKRGQNVTFRCDPISEHNRLYWYRQTLGQGPEFLTYFQNEAQLEKSRLLSDRFSAERPKGSFSTLEIQRTEQGDSAMYLCASSTSGTETQYFGPGTRLLVL.

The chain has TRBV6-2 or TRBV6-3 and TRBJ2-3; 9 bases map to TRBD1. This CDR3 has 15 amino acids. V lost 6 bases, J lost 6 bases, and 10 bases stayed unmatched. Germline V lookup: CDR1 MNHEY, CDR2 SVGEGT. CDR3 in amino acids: CASSTKTGGRDTQYF. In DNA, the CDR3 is TGTGCCAGCAGCACTAAGACAGGGGGACGCGATACGCAGTATTTT.

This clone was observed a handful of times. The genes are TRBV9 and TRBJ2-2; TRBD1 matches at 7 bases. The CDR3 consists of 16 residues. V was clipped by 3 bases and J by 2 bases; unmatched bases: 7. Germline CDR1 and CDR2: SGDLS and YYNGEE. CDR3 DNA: TGTGCCAGCAGCGAAGACGGGACAGTTAACACCGGGGAGCTGTTTTTT. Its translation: CASSEDGTVNTGELFF.

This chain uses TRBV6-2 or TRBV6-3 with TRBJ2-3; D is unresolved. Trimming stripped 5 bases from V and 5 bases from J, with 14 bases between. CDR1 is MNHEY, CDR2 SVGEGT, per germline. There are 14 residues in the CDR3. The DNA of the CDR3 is TGTGCCAGCAGTGCGACTCCTCGTTTAGATACGCAGTATTTT. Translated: CASSATPRLDTQYF.